The 21 T cell receptor beta chains below come from one sample, sequenced in a study of T cell responses to AZD1222 COVID-19 vaccine. TCRdb keeps only in-frame clones here, not all; method: immunoSEQ multiplex PCR. Of over 130,000 clones listed, around 91% are singletons. Source: peripheral blood, taken 28 days after the second AZD1222 dose. The receptors derive from an adult who received the AZD1222 COVID-19 vaccine.

The chain uses TRBV18 and TRBJ1-6, with 7 bases aligning to TRBD1. The CDR3 totals 15 residues. V shed 2 bases, J shed 7 bases, and the junction held 5 bases outside the gene matches. From germline, CDR1 is KGHSH and CDR2 LQKENI. The CDR3 is CASSPTTGQNSPLHF. Here the CDR3 DNA reads TGTGCCAGCTCACCAACTACGGGACAGAATTCACCCCTCCACTTT. The whole variable domain, remainder taken from reference TRBV18 and TRBJ1-6, is NAGVMQNPRHLVRRRGQEARLRCSPMKGHSHVYWYRQLPEEGLKFMVYLQKENIIDESGMPKERFSAEFPKEGPSILRIQQVVRGDSAAYFCASSPTTGQNSPLHFGNGTRLTVT.

The chain is built from TRBV7-2 and TRBJ1-2; TRBD1 agrees at 11 bases. Trimming cost V 6 bases and J 3 bases; bases outside gene matches: 6. The germline V gene has CDR1 SGHTA and CDR2 FQGNSA. The CDR3 consists of 15 residues. CDR3 amino acids: CASSLGQGGHYGYTF. CDR3 DNA sequence: TGTGCCAGCAGTTTGGGACAGGGGGGACACTATGGCTACACCTTC. Based on the CDR3 plus reference TRBV7-2 and TRBJ1-2, the full variable domain is GAGVSQSPSNKVTEKGKDVELRCDPISGHTALYWYRQSLGQGLEFLIYFQGNSAPDKSGLPSDRFSAERTGGSVSTLTIQRTQQEDSAVYLCASSLGQGGHYGYTFGSGTRLTVV.

On this clone: Different DNA sequences within this sample yield the same CDR3. The V call is TRBV19, the J call TRBJ1-5; 7 bases agree with TRBD1. The germline V gene has CDR1 LNHDA and CDR2 SQIVND (reference sequence). The J segment lost 0 bases and the V segment lost 7 bases, leaving 6 bases of the junction unmatched. This CDR3 spans 15 amino acids. The CDR3 bases are TGTGCCAGTACCCCGACAGGGTATAGCAATCAGCCCCAGCATTTT. This codes for CASTPTGYSNQPQHF.

This chain connects TRBV2 to TRBJ2-1; D is unresolved. Germline CDR1 and CDR2: SNHLY and FYNNEI. V lost 3 bases, J lost 7 bases, and 4 bases lay in between. The CDR3 runs to 11 residues. The CDR3 sequence: CASSEGNEQFF. CDR3 DNA sequence: TGTGCCAGCAGTGAGGGGAATGAGCAGTTCTTC.

The genes are TRBV27 and TRBJ2-7; tentatively, D is TRBD1 or TRBD2 (5 bases each). V dropped 7 bases and J dropped 6 bases, with 13 bases sitting between them. CDR3 length equals 12 residues. Germline CDR1 MNHEY, CDR2 SMNVEV (reference sequence). CDR3 nucleotides: TGTGCCAGCAAAAGACGGGACGGCGAGCAGTACGTC. Protein product: CASKRRDGEQYV.

In this sample, this clone turned up a few times. The chain uses TRBV18 and TRBJ1-1; D remains ambiguous. Germline V gives CDR1 KGHSH, CDR2 LQKENI. V lost 6 bases to trimming and J lost 0 bases, with 11 bases between them. The CDR3 extends over 14 amino acids. The CDR3 region is CASSPSSLNTEAFF. Written as DNA, the CDR3 is TGTGCCAGCTCGCCGAGCTCCCTGAACACTGAAGCTTTCTTT.

V gene TRBV6-5 combines with J gene TRBJ1-3, with D unresolved. The CDR3 has 13 amino acids. V shed 5 bases and J shed 0 bases, with 5 bases lying between them. From germline, CDR1 is MNHEY and CDR2 SVGAGI. The CDR3 is CASSRGSGNTIYF. The DNA of the CDR3 is TGTGCCAGCAGTCGGGGCTCTGGAAACACCATATATTTT.

The chain uses TRBV30 and TRBJ2-1; 13 bases line up with TRBD2. Germline CDR1 GTSNPN, CDR2 SVGIG (reference sequence). The CDR3 totals 20 residues. J lost 0 bases, V lost 3 bases, and 14 bases had no gene match. CDR3 protein: CAWRAFTSGGATGSYNEQFF. In DNA, the CDR3 is TGTGCCTGGAGAGCCTTTACTAGCGGGGGGGCCACGGGCTCCTACAATGAGCAGTTCTTC.

The chain carries TRBV24-1 and TRBJ2-3, with 9 bases aligning to TRBD1. V lost 9 bases and J lost 5; bases outside the gene matches: 11. This CDR3 spans 15 amino acids. Germline CDR1 is KGHDR and CDR2 is SFDVKD. The CDR3 is CATAKGQGNGDTQYF. CDR3 nucleotides: TGTGCCACCGCCAAGGGACAGGGAAATGGAGATACGCAGTATTTT.

V usage is TRBV19 and J usage is TRBJ1-1; D remains ambiguous. Trimming stripped 5 bases from V and 1 base from J, with 17 bases between. The CDR3 has 16 amino acids. The germline V gene has CDR1 LNHDA and CDR2 SQIVND (reference sequence). CDR3 amino acids: CASSLHPGEGNTEAFF. DNA for the CDR3: TGTGCCAGTAGTCTCCACCCCGGTGAAGGGAACACTGAAGCTTTCTTT.

V gene TRBV5-6 combines with J gene TRBJ2-1; 7 bases are a match to TRBD1. The ends lost 0 bases at V and 4 bases at J; junction bases unmatched: 7. Germline CDR1 reads SGHDT; CDR2 reads YYEEEE. This CDR3 has 16 residues. The DNA of the CDR3 is TGTGCCAGCAGCTTGGGGTACAGGGGTGGGTACAATGAGCAGTTCTTC. Amino acid sequence: CASSLGYRGGYNEQFF. Together with reference TRBV5-6 and TRBJ2-1, the CDR3 gives the full variable domain: DAGVTQSPTHLIKTRGQQVTLRCSPKSGHDTVSWYQQALGQGPQFIFQYYEEEERQRGNFPDRFSGHQFPNYSSELNVNALLLGDSALYLCASSLGYRGGYNEQFFGPGTRLTVL.

The chain links TRBV19 to TRBJ1-1; D is uncertain. With 6 bases removed from V and 0 bases from J, the gap between germline ends came to 5 bases. The CDR3 contains 12 residues. CDR1 is LNHDA, CDR2 SQIVND, per germline (reference sequence). The CDR3 region is CASRSLNTEAFF. The CDR3 DNA sequence: TGTGCCAGTAGATCTCTGAACACTGAAGCTTTCTTT.

The chain has TRBV7-9 and TRBJ1-2; D might be TRBD1 (6 bases). The CDR3 is 13 residues long. Germline assignment: CDR1 SEHNR and CDR2 FQNEAQ (reference sequence). Trimming shortened V by 6 bases and J by 4 bases, and 12 bases separated the two germline ends. DNA of the CDR3: TGTGCCAGCAGAGGGGGACACATCTATGGCTACACCTTC. Residues: CASRGGHIYGYTF. The whole variable domain, filled in from reference TRBV7-9 and TRBJ1-2, reads DTGVSQNPRHKITKRGQNVTFRCDPISEHNRLYWYRQTLGQGPEFLTYFQNEAQLEKSRLLSDRFSAERPKGSFSTLEIQRTEQGDSAMYLCASRGGHIYGYTFGSGTRLTVV.

This chain links TRBV2 with TRBJ2-7; 7 bases match TRBD2. Trimming took 5 bases from V and 0 from J; bases not matched to a gene: 4. The germline V gene encodes CDR1 SNHLY and CDR2 FYNNEI. The CDR3 is 14 residues long. The CDR3 here is CASSLAGASYEQYF. Written as DNA, the CDR3 is TGTGCCAGCAGTCTGGCGGGAGCCTCCTACGAGCAGTACTTC. The entire variable domain, with the rest obtained from reference TRBV2 and TRBJ2-7, is as follows: EPEVTQTPSHQVTQMGQEVILRCVPISNHLYFYWYRQILGQKVEFLVSFYNNEISEKSEIFDDQFSVERPDGSNFTLKIRSTKLEDSAMYFCASSLAGASYEQYFGPGTRLTVT.

The V gene is TRBV28, the J gene TRBJ1-1, with TRBD1 as a possible D gene (5 bases). CDR1 MDHEN and CDR2 SYDVKM come from the germline V gene. Between the trimmed V and J ends, which lost 4 bases and 1 base, there was a span of 16 bases. There are 16 residues in the CDR3. The CDR3 bases are TGTGCCAGCAGTTCATCCGGGACCAGCAGGAACACTGAAGCTTTCTTT. Its protein is CASSSSGTSRNTEAFF.

The chain couples TRBV14 to TRBJ1-1; D possibly corresponds to TRBD1 (5 bases). CDR3 length equals 12 residues. The V and J ends lost 8 bases and 7 bases respectively, with 14 bases between them. Germline V gives CDR1 SGHDN, CDR2 FVKESK. The CDR3 bases are TGTGCCAGCCGGCGTAGGGGTGATGAAGCTTTCTTT. Its protein is CASRRRGDEAFF.

This clone is a singleton in its sample. J is TRBJ1-2 and V is TRBV7-2; perhaps TRBD1 as D (5 bases). CDR1 SGHTA and CDR2 FQGNSA come from the germline V gene. Trimming took off 3 bases at V and 3 bases at J, with 11 bases between the two ends. CDR3 size: 14 residues. CDR3 coding DNA: TGTGCCAGCAGCTTGGACACCGTCTACTATGGCTACACCTTC. It translates to CASSLDTVYYGYTF.

The CDR3 sequence is CASRQQGVGSYEQYF. CDR3 nucleotides: TGTGCCAGCAGGCAACAGGGGGTCGGATCCTACGAGCAGTACTTC. The gene calls are TRBV6-4 and TRBJ2-7; TRBD1 agrees at 8 bases. Germline assignment: CDR1 MRHNA and CDR2 SNTAGT. The CDR3 has 15 residues. V gave up 6 bases and J gave up 1 base; unmatched junction bases: 8.

The gene calls are TRBV18 and TRBJ1-4, with D possibly being TRBD1 (6 bases). V was cut by 3 bases and J by 7 bases, with 15 bases left in between. The CDR3 loop spans 15 amino acids. CDR1 is KGHSH and CDR2 is LQKENI in the germline V gene. CDR3 coding DNA: TGTGCCAGCTCACCCACGGCGGACAGAACTGAAAAACTGTTTTTT. Protein sequence: CASSPTADRTEKLFF.

In DNA, the CDR3 is TGTGCCAGCAGTCCCGGGACTGTACACAATGAGCAGTTCTTC. It translates to CASSPGTVHNEQFF. The V gene is TRBV13, the J gene TRBJ2-1, with D maybe TRBD2 (6 bases). Germline V CDR1 and CDR2: PRHDT, FYEKMQ (reference sequence). Trimming took 6 bases from V and 5 from J, leaving 14 bases between them. The CDR3 spans 14 residues. Full variable domain (remainder filled in from reference TRBV13 and TRBJ2-1): AAGVIQSPRHLIKEKRETATLKCYPIPRHDTVYWYQQGPGQDPQFLISFYEKMQSDKGSIPDRFSAQQFSDYHSELNMSSLELGDSALYFCASSPGTVHNEQFFGPGTRLTVL.

The chain recombines TRBV7-9 with TRBJ2-1, with 8 positions matching TRBD2. Germline loops: CDR1 SEHNR, CDR2 FQNEAQ (reference sequence). Losses at the gene ends were 5 bases for V and 6 bases for J; bases not matched to a gene: 9. The CDR3 has 15 amino acids. The CDR3, as DNA: TGTGCCAGCAGCGGGACTAGGTCTATGGGCAATGAGCAGTTCTTC. It is translated as CASSGTRSMGNEQFF.